This is a list of T cell receptor beta chains from one sample in a study of CD8+CD57+ T cells in acquired aplastic anemia. TCRdb used MiXCR to reprocess the reads, holding one entry per CDR3 protein. The sample includes some 200,000 distinct CDR3 sequences, 30% to 40% of them seen just once. Sequenced material: sorted CD4+, CD8+, or CD8+CD57+ T cells (not recorded which) from PBMCs. The receptors stem from a human donor in good health, serving as a control. Both conserved end residues are part of each CDR3. A D gene is named only where the DNA matches it firmly. Expanded clones get a size class; other rows say once, few or many, or leave the size out.

cdr3_aa: CATSDPGTGATYEQYF; cdr3_nt: TGTGCCACCAGTGATCCTGGGACAGGGGCAACCTACGAGCAGTACTTC; d_call: TRBD1; v_call: TRBV24-1; j_call: TRBJ2-7; clone_size: -
cdr3_aa: CASSDSEWPKYQETQYF; cdr3_nt: TGTGCCAGCAGTGACTCTGAGTGGCCAAAGTACCAAGAGACCCAGTACTTC; d_call: -; v_call: TRBV2; j_call: TRBJ2-5; clone_size: many
cdr3_aa: CASSPTRVSTSNTEAFF; cdr3_nt: TGTGCCAGCTCACCTACACGGGTCTCGACCTCGAACACTGAAGCTTTCTTT; d_call: -; v_call: TRBV18; j_call: TRBJ1-1; clone_size: -
cdr3_aa: CASSIDKRVNTEAFF; cdr3_nt: TGTGCCAGTAGTATAGATAAACGGGTGAACACTGAAGCTTTCTTT; d_call: -; v_call: TRBV19; j_call: TRBJ1-1; clone_size: many
cdr3_aa: CASSLRGGWETQYF; cdr3_nt: TGTGCCAGCAGCTTGCGGGGGGGCTGGGAGACCCAGTACTTC; d_call: TRBD2; v_call: TRBV7-9; j_call: TRBJ2-5; clone_size: -
cdr3_aa: CASSSAGTVVIKVGNTIYF; cdr3_nt: TGTGCCAGCAGTTCGGCCGGGACGGTCGTTATTAAAGTCGGAAACACCATATATTTT; d_call: -; v_call: TRBV2; j_call: TRBJ1-3; clone_size: -
cdr3_aa: CASSDGTYEQYF; cdr3_nt: TGTGCCAGCAGCGACGGTACCTACGAGCAGTACTTC; d_call: -; v_call: TRBV2; j_call: TRBJ2-7; clone_size: -
cdr3_aa: CSVASGGPDTQYF; cdr3_nt: TGCAGTGTCGCCTCGGGGGGTCCAGATACGCAGTATTTT; d_call: TRBD2; v_call: TRBV20-1; j_call: TRBJ2-3; clone_size: many
cdr3_aa: CASSELGGSYNEQYF; cdr3_nt: TGTGCCAGCAGTGAATTAGGGGGCTCCTACAATGAGCAGTACTTC; d_call: TRBD1; v_call: TRBV25-1; j_call: TRBJ2-5; clone_size: once
cdr3_aa: CASSVAEVRQGAPSVGNTIYF; cdr3_nt: TGTGCCAGCAGCGTAGCCGAGGTTCGGCAGGGGGCTCCCTCGGTAGGGAACACCATATATTTT; d_call: TRBD1; v_call: TRBV9; j_call: TRBJ1-3; clone_size: many
cdr3_aa: CASSNGFGPYERYF; cdr3_nt: TGTGCCAGTAGCAACGGGTTCGGTCCCTACGAGCGGTACTTC; d_call: -; v_call: TRBV19; j_call: TRBJ2-7; clone_size: -
cdr3_aa: CASSQSGSSGNTIYF; cdr3_nt: TGTGCCAGCTCTCAGTCAGGAAGCTCTGGAAACACCATATATTTT; d_call: -; v_call: TRBV18; j_call: TRBJ1-3; clone_size: few
cdr3_aa: CSANLERGALTDTQYF; cdr3_nt: TGCAGTGCTAATCTGGAGCGGGGGGCCCTCACAGATACGCAGTATTTT; d_call: TRBD2; v_call: TRBV20-1; j_call: TRBJ2-3; clone_size: -
cdr3_aa: CASSSQDSKLEAFF; cdr3_nt: TGCGCCAGCAGCTCCCAAGACAGCAAGCTTGAAGCTTTCTTT; d_call: -; v_call: TRBV5-1; j_call: TRBJ1-1; clone_size: -
cdr3_aa: CASSQGTASPQHF; cdr3_nt: TGTGCCAGCAGCCAAGGGACCGCCTCGCCCCAGCATTTT; d_call: -; v_call: TRBV3-1; j_call: TRBJ1-5; clone_size: -
cdr3_aa: CASTPFPGQGPGYTF; cdr3_nt: TGTGCCAGCACCCCCTTCCCGGGACAAGGTCCCGGCTACACCTTC; d_call: -; v_call: TRBV12-3/TRBV12-4; j_call: TRBJ1-2; clone_size: -
cdr3_aa: CASGTGGAESPLHF; cdr3_nt: TGTGCCAGCGGAACAGGGGGCGCAGAATCACCCCTCCACTTT; d_call: TRBD1; v_call: TRBV27; j_call: TRBJ1-6; clone_size: many
cdr3_aa: CASSPDFGPGTRAYGYTF; cdr3_nt: TGTGCCAGTAGTCCCGATTTTGGACCGGGGACTAGGGCTTATGGCTACACCTTC; d_call: -; v_call: TRBV19; j_call: TRBJ1-2; clone_size: -
cdr3_aa: CASSQDRGGSSTDTQYF; cdr3_nt: TGTGCCAGCAGCCAAGACCGCGGGGGGAGCAGCACAGATACGCAGTATTTT; d_call: TRBD2; v_call: TRBV4-2; j_call: TRBJ2-3; clone_size: once
cdr3_aa: CSVEQGRRGYNEQFF; cdr3_nt: TGCAGCGTTGAGCAGGGAAGGAGGGGGTACAATGAGCAGTTCTTC; d_call: -; v_call: TRBV29-1; j_call: TRBJ2-1; clone_size: few
cdr3_aa: CATSGSSGTGETEAFF; cdr3_nt: TGTGCCACCAGCGGAAGTTCCGGGACAGGGGAAACTGAAGCTTTCTTT; d_call: TRBD1; v_call: TRBV24-1; j_call: TRBJ1-1; clone_size: -
cdr3_aa: CASTRDGSYNEQFF; cdr3_nt: TGTGCCAGCACCCGGGACGGCTCCTACAATGAGCAGTTCTTC; d_call: -; v_call: TRBV2; j_call: TRBJ2-1; clone_size: many
cdr3_aa: CASRDGLGPQHF; cdr3_nt: TGTGCCAGTAGGGACGGCCTCGGGCCCCAGCATTTT; d_call: -; v_call: TRBV19; j_call: TRBJ1-5; clone_size: -
cdr3_aa: CASSLALTGEAEAFF; cdr3_nt: TGTGCCAGCAGCTTAGCTCTGACAGGGGAAGCTGAAGCTTTCTTT; d_call: TRBD1; v_call: TRBV7-9; j_call: TRBJ1-1; clone_size: -
cdr3_aa: CASSQPGTSGTHEQYF; cdr3_nt: TGTGCCAGCAGCCAGCCCGGGACTAGCGGGACCCACGAGCAGTACTTC; d_call: TRBD2; v_call: TRBV7-8; j_call: TRBJ2-7; clone_size: many
cdr3_aa: CATSRDLRYEQFF; cdr3_nt: TGTGCCACCAGCAGAGACTTGCGGTATGAGCAGTTCTTC; d_call: -; v_call: TRBV15; j_call: TRBJ2-1; clone_size: few
cdr3_aa: CASSSLSGRGETQYF; cdr3_nt: TGTGCCAGCAGTTCACTCAGCGGGAGAGGGGAGACCCAGTACTTC; d_call: TRBD2; v_call: TRBV6-5; j_call: TRBJ2-5; clone_size: -
cdr3_aa: CAITGGSGANVLTF; cdr3_nt: TGTGCCATCACGGGGGGCTCTGGGGCCAACGTCCTGACTTTC; d_call: TRBD2; v_call: TRBV10-3; j_call: TRBJ2-6; clone_size: -
cdr3_aa: CASTLQESTEAFF; cdr3_nt: TGTGCCAGTACCCTACAGGAGAGCACTGAAGCTTTCTTT; d_call: -; v_call: TRBV19; j_call: TRBJ1-1; clone_size: many
cdr3_aa: CASSSSQGFHEQYF; cdr3_nt: TGTGCCAGCAGTTCTTCACAGGGGTTCCACGAGCAGTACTTC; d_call: TRBD1; v_call: TRBV12-3/TRBV12-4; j_call: TRBJ2-7; clone_size: few
cdr3_aa: CASSFVNYGYTF; cdr3_nt: TGTGCCAGCAGTTTTGTTAACTATGGCTACACCTTC; d_call: -; v_call: TRBV28; j_call: TRBJ1-2; clone_size: -
cdr3_aa: CSARGSSYEQYF; cdr3_nt: TGCAGTGCTAGAGGATCGTCCTACGAGCAGTACTTC; d_call: -; v_call: TRBV20-1; j_call: TRBJ2-7; clone_size: many
cdr3_aa: CASRAVASTDTQYF; cdr3_nt: TGCGCCAGCAGGGCGGTGGCTAGCACAGATACGCAGTATTTT; d_call: -; v_call: TRBV5-1; j_call: TRBJ2-3; clone_size: -
cdr3_aa: CSASSLALSYEQYF; cdr3_nt: TGCAGTGCGTCATCACTAGCGCTCTCCTACGAGCAGTACTTC; d_call: TRBD2; v_call: TRBV20-1; j_call: TRBJ2-7; clone_size: many
cdr3_aa: CASSLRGTSGSPVDTQYF; cdr3_nt: TGTGCCAGTAGTCTCCGGGGGACTAGCGGGAGCCCGGTGGATACGCAGTATTTT; d_call: TRBD2; v_call: TRBV19; j_call: TRBJ2-3; clone_size: -
cdr3_aa: CASSSVWGGYGYTF; cdr3_nt: TGTGCCAGCAGTTCAGTCTGGGGGGGCTATGGCTACACCTTC; d_call: -; v_call: TRBV2; j_call: TRBJ1-2; clone_size: -
cdr3_aa: CASSQGQGHHEQYF; cdr3_nt: TGTGCCAGCAGTCAGGGACAGGGCCACCACGAGCAGTACTTC; d_call: TRBD1; v_call: TRBV12-3/TRBV12-4; j_call: TRBJ2-7; clone_size: many
cdr3_aa: CASSPRGGLETQYF; cdr3_nt: TGTGCCAGCTCACCACGAGGGGGCTTAGAGACCCAGTACTTC; d_call: TRBD1; v_call: TRBV18; j_call: TRBJ2-5; clone_size: few
cdr3_aa: CASQKRGSDNSPLHF; cdr3_nt: TGTGCCAGCCAAAAGCGGGGGAGCGATAATTCACCCCTCCACTTT; d_call: -; v_call: TRBV2; j_call: TRBJ1-6; clone_size: -
cdr3_aa: CASGSSYEQYF; cdr3_nt: TGCGCCAGCGGTTCATCGTACGAGCAGTACTTC; d_call: -; v_call: TRBV10-2; j_call: TRBJ2-7; clone_size: many
cdr3_aa: CASSRRTGENNYGYTF; cdr3_nt: TGCGCCAGCAGCCGTCGAACAGGGGAAAATAACTATGGCTACACCTTC; d_call: TRBD1; v_call: TRBV5-1; j_call: TRBJ1-2; clone_size: many
cdr3_aa: CASSQVQVNTDTQYF; cdr3_nt: TGCGCCAGCAGCCAAGTACAAGTGAACACAGATACGCAGTATTTT; d_call: -; v_call: TRBV4-1; j_call: TRBJ2-3; clone_size: -
cdr3_aa: CASSVGGGGFYGYTF; cdr3_nt: TGTGCCAGCAGCGTAGGGGGAGGGGGTTTCTATGGCTACACCTTC; d_call: -; v_call: TRBV9; j_call: TRBJ1-2; clone_size: many
cdr3_aa: CSAKGGALAEAFF; cdr3_nt: TGCAGTGCGAAGGGCGGGGCCCTGGCCGAAGCTTTCTTT; d_call: -; v_call: TRBV20-1; j_call: TRBJ1-1; clone_size: many
cdr3_aa: CASSLVAQGTYEQYF; cdr3_nt: TGTGCCAGCAGCTTAGTCGCACAGGGCACCTACGAGCAGTACTTC; d_call: -; v_call: TRBV7-8; j_call: TRBJ2-7; clone_size: many
cdr3_aa: CASSQDGVVGGDGEQYF; cdr3_nt: TGTGCCAGCAGCCAAGATGGTGTAGTGGGAGGGGATGGGGAGCAGTACTTC; d_call: TRBD2; v_call: TRBV3-1; j_call: TRBJ2-7; clone_size: -
cdr3_aa: CASSRRDRRHEQYF; cdr3_nt: TGTGCCAGCAGCCGCCGGGACAGGCGTCACGAGCAGTACTTC; d_call: TRBD1; v_call: TRBV7-2; j_call: TRBJ2-7; clone_size: many
cdr3_aa: CASSPGISYTLEQYF; cdr3_nt: TGTGCCAGCTCACCAGGCATAAGTTATACCCTCGAGCAGTACTTC; d_call: -; v_call: TRBV18; j_call: TRBJ2-7; clone_size: -
cdr3_aa: CASSETGTPSTDTQYF; cdr3_nt: TGTGCCAGCAGTGAGACCGGCACCCCAAGCACAGATACGCAGTATTTT; d_call: -; v_call: TRBV2; j_call: TRBJ2-3; clone_size: many
cdr3_aa: CASSYSYSGGYNEQFF; cdr3_nt: TGTGCCAGCAGTTACTCCTATAGCGGGGGCTACAATGAGCAGTTCTTC; d_call: TRBD2; v_call: TRBV6-2/TRBV6-3; j_call: TRBJ2-1; clone_size: -
cdr3_aa: CASSPQWASYEQYF; cdr3_nt: TGTGCCAGCAGCCCACAATGGGCCAGCTACGAGCAGTACTTC; d_call: -; v_call: TRBV7-8; j_call: TRBJ2-7; clone_size: many